The clone carrying this T cell receptor beta chain appeared once. Its antigen remains unidentified. This entry comes from a study of T-cell memory formation after mild COVID-19. Study results and caveats: Later expanders leaned CD4+, whereas clones that contracted between day 15 and 85 were balanced CD4/CD8. Second-wave clones that peaked on day 37 lacked confirmed SARS-CoV-2 specificity.

TCRdb reanalysed the 5' RACE reads using MiXCR and keeps one entry per CDR3 protein. The profile shows around 320,000 distinct CDR3 sequences, roughly an eighth of them singletons. The CDR3 spans 16 residues. Unmatched junction bases numbered 9, after V lost 4 bases and J lost 3 bases. The germline V gene encodes CDR1 SGHRS and CDR2 YFSETQ. This sequence joins TRBV5-1 and TRBJ2-1; 8 bases are a match to TRBD2. The sequenced sample consisted of PBMCs or a T cell subset sorted from them (not recorded which). This receptor was obtained from a man between 18 and 29 years old who had mild COVID-19 (a few samples of this study predate the infection). Cell type and time point are not known. The CDR3 loop reads CASSNAGTRIYNEQFF. In DNA, the CDR3 is TGCGCCAGCAGCAATGCCGGGACTAGGATCTACAATGAGCAGTTCTTC. Combining the CDR3 with reference TRBV5-1 and TRBJ2-1 gives the whole variable domain KAGVTQTPRYLIKTRGQQVTLSCSPISGHRSVSWYQQTPGQGLQFLFEYFSETQRNKGNFPGRFSGRQFSNSRSEMNVSTLELGDSALYLCASSNAGTRIYNEQFFGPGTRLTVL.